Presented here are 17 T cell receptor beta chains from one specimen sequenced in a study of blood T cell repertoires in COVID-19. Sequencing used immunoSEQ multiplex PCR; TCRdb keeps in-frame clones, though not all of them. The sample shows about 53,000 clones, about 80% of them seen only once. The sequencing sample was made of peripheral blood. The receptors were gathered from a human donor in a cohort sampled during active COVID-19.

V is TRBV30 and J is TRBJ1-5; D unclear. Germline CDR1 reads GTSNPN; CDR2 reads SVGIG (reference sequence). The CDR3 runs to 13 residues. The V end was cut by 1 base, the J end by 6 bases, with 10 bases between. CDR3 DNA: TGTGCCTGGAGTGAACGGGTGGGTCAGCCCCAGCATTTT. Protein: CAWSERVGQPQHF.

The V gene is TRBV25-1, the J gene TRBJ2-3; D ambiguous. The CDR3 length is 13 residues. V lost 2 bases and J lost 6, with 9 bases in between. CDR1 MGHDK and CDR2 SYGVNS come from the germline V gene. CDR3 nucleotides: TGTGCCAGCAGTGAAAGCCCGAAGGATACGCAGTATTTT. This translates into CASSESPKDTQYF.

The CDR3 region has the DNA TGTGCCAGGAAACAAGAGGGGGTTCGGGGAAACACCATATATTTT. Its translation is CARKQEGVRGNTIYF. The V and J genes are TRBV19 and TRBJ1-3, with D maybe TRBD1 (6 bases). Looked up from germline, CDR1 is LNHDA and CDR2 is SQIVND (reference sequence). The CDR3 is made up of 15 amino acids. Deletions cut 9 bases from V and 4 bases from J, with 19 bases between.

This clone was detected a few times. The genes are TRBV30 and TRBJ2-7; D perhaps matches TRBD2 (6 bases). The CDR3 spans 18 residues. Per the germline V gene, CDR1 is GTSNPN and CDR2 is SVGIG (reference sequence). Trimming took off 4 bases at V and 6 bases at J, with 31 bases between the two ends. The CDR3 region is CAWTKKGVYGGSGGEQYF. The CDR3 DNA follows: TGTGCCTGGACCAAAAAAGGCGTGTACGGGGGTTCAGGAGGCGAGCAGTACTTC.

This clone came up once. CDR3 sequence (DNA): TGCGCCAGCAGCCAAGTTGCCGGGGGGCAAGAGACCCAGTACTTC. This gives the protein CASSQVAGGQETQYF. This chain connects TRBV4-1 to TRBJ2-5; 7 bases line up with TRBD2. Germline V CDR1 and CDR2: MGHRA, YSYEKL. The V and J ends lost 1 base and 2 bases, in that order; junction bases with no gene match: 4. This CDR3 region has 15 residues.

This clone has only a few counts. The CDR3 region has the DNA TGTGCCAGCAGCCGCGGGACAGCGAGCAATCAGCCCCAGCATTTT. Translation: CASSRGTASNQPQHF. The chain couples TRBV9 to TRBJ1-5, with TRBD1 matching over 7 bases. With V trimmed by 4 bases and J by 1 base, 5 bases remained unmatched. This CDR3 region has 15 residues. Germline-derived CDR1 and CDR2 are SGDLS and YYNGEE.

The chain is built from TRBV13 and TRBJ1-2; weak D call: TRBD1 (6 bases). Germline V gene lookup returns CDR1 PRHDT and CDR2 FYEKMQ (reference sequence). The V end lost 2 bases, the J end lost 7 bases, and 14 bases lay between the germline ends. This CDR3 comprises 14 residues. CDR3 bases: TGTGCCAGCAGCTTATCGGCGGGGGCGGGTGGCTACACCTTC. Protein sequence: CASSLSAGAGGYTF.

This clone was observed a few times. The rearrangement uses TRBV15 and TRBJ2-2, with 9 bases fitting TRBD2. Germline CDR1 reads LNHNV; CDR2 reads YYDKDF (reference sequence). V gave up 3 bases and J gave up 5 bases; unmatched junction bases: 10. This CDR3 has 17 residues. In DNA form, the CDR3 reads TGTGCCACCAGCAGTCCGAATAGCGGGAGCTGGACCGGGGAGCTGTTTTTT. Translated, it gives CATSSPNSGSWTGELFF.

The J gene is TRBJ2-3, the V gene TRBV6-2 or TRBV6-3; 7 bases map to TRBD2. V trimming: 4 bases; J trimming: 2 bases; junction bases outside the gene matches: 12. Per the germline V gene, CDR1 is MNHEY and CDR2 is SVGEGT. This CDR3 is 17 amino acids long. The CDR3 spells CASSSHPLAPLTDTQYF. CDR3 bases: TGTGCCAGCAGTTCTCACCCACTAGCGCCCCTCACAGATACGCAGTATTTT.

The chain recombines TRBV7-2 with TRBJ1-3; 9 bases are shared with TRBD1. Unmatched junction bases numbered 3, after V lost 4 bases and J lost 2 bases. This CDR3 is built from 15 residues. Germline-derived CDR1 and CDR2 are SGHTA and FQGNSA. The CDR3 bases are TGTGCCAGCAGCTCCGACAGGGGGACTGGAAACACCATATATTTT. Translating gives CASSSDRGTGNTIYF. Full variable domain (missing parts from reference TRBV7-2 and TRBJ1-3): GAGVSQSPSNKVTEKGKDVELRCDPISGHTALYWYRQSLGQGLEFLIYFQGNSAPDKSGLPSDRFSAERTGGSVSTLTIQRTQQEDSAVYLCASSSDRGTGNTIYFGEGSWLTVV.

The CDR3: CASSRGTYNEQFF. CDR3 DNA: TGTGCCAGCAGTCGAGGGACCTACAATGAGCAGTTCTTC. The chain recombines TRBV6-5 with TRBJ2-1, with a weak D call TRBD2 (5 bases). Trimming shortened V by 5 bases and J by 2 bases, and 7 bases separated the two germline ends. CDR1 is MNHEY and CDR2 is SVGAGI in the germline V gene. The CDR3 totals 13 residues.

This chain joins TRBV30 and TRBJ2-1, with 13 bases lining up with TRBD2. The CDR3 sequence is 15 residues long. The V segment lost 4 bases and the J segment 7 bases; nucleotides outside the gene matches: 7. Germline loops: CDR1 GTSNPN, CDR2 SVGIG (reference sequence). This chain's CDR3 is CAWNLLAGGPNEQFF. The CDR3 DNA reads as TGTGCCTGGAACCTACTAGCGGGAGGGCCTAATGAGCAGTTCTTC. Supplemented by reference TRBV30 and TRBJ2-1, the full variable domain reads SQTIHQWPATLVQPVGSPLSLECTVEGTSNPNLYWYRQAAGRGLQLLFYSVGIGQISSEVPQNLSASRPQDRQFILSSKKLLLSDSGFYLCAWNLLAGGPNEQFFGPGTRLTVL.

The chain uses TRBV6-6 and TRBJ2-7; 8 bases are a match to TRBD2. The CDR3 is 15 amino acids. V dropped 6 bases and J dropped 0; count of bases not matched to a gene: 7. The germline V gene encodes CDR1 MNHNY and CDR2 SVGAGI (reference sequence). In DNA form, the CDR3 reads TGTGCCAGCAGGGTGCCCGGGACTAGCTCCTACGAGCAGTACTTC. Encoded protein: CASRVPGTSSYEQYF.

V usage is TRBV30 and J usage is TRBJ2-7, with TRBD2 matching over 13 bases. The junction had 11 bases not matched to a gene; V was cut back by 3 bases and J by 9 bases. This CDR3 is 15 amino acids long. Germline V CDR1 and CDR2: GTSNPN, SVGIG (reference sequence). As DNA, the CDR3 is TGTGCCTGGAGCGGACTAGCGGGAGCCATCTTAGGGCAGTACTTC. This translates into CAWSGLAGAILGQYF.

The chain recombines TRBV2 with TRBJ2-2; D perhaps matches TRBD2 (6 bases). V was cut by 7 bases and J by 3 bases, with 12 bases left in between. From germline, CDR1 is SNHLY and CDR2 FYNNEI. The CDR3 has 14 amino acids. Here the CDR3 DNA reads TGTGCCAGCACTACGGAGGGCTACACCGGGGAGCTGTTTTTT. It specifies CASTTEGYTGELFF.

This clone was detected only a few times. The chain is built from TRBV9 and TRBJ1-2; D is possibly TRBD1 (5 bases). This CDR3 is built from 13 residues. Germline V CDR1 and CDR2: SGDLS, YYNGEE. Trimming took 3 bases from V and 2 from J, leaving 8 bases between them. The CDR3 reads CASSGNRNYGYTF. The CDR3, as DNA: TGTGCCAGCAGCGGCAACAGGAACTATGGCTACACCTTC.

The CDR3 is CASSIGVAGLYGYTF. CDR3 bases: TGTGCCAGTAGTATAGGGGTGGCAGGACTCTATGGCTACACCTTC. The chain recombines TRBV19 with TRBJ1-2; no reliable D call. The CDR3 has 15 amino acids. V dropped 1 base and J dropped 4 bases, with 13 bases sitting between them. Germline values: CDR1 LNHDA, CDR2 SQIVND (reference sequence). Supplemented by reference TRBV19 and TRBJ1-2, the full variable domain reads DGGITQSPKYLFRKEGQNVTLSCEQNLNHDAMYWYRQDPGQGLRLIYYSQIVNDFQKGDIAEGYSVSREKKESFPLTVTSAQKNPTAFYLCASSIGVAGLYGYTFGSGTRLTVV.